This passage covers 20 T cell receptor beta chains from one sample sequenced in a study of post-analysis software for immune sequencing data. Study observations and caveats: TRBV5-6, TRBV5-1 and TRBV20-1 were among several TRBV segments more frequent in patients than controls.

These receptors lack a known antigen. Unique molecular identifiers were present in the TCR beta cDNA libraries. Using its own MiXCR run on the PCR reads, TCRdb lists one record per CDR3 protein. There are around 200,000 distinct CDR3 sequences in the sample; around 30% occur only once, and 3.4% lies in the top ten. What was sequenced was blood. Receptor source: a girl between 2 and 17 years old with multiple sclerosis.

Worth noting for this clonotype: A much larger clone sits a single nucleotide away, making a read error possible. The chain links TRBV5-1 to TRBJ2-5; possible D gene TRBD1, 5 bases. Germline assignment: CDR1 SGHRS and CDR2 YFSETQ. V lost 4 bases, J lost 11 bases, and 24 bases lay in between. The CDR3 length is 15 residues. CDR3 in amino acids: CASSNRQFQYNEQYF. The CDR3 coding sequence is TGCGCCAGCAGCAACCGACAGTTCCAGTACAATGAGCAGTACTTC.

CDR3 sequence (DNA): TGCGCCAGCAGCCGAACACCAGGGGATTCTGGGGCCAACGTCCTGACTTTC. It yields the protein CASSRTPGDSGANVLTF. This sequence joins TRBV4-1 and TRBJ2-6; a possible D gene is TRBD1 (6 bases). Trimming shortened V by 4 bases and J by 1 base, and 14 bases separated the two germline ends. The CDR3 contains 17 residues. Looked up from germline, CDR1 is MGHRA and CDR2 is YSYEKL.

Concerning this clonotype itself: Mismatch with germline at one junction end may stem from a read error. This chain joins TRBV6-6 and TRBJ2-1; 12 nucleotides line up with TRBD2. The CDR3 loop spans 15 amino acids. Germline CDR1 reads MNHNY; CDR2 reads SVGAGI (reference sequence). DNA for the CDR3: TGTGCCGGCAGTTATGCTAGCGGGAGGGCCAATGAGCAGTTCTTC. Encoded protein: CAGSYASGRANEQFF.

V is TRBV20-1 and J is TRBJ1-5, with TRBD1 matching 8 bases. The CDR3 length is 14 residues. V lost 5 bases to trimming and J lost 5 bases; unmatched junction nucleotides: 8. CDR1 and CDR2 (germline): DFQATT, SNEGSKA (reference sequence). The CDR3, as DNA: TGCAGTGCTGGAGGAACAGGGGGGTATCAGCCCCAGCATTTT. Protein sequence: CSAGGTGGYQPQHF.

The table lists this clonotype with many counts. The chain combines TRBV10-2 with TRBJ2-7; tentative D call: TRBD1 (6 bases). Trimming took off 4 bases at V and 0 bases at J, with 10 bases between the two ends. CDR1 and CDR2 (germline): WSHSY, SAAADI. This CDR3 contains 14 residues. For the CDR3, the DNA is TGCGCCAGCAGTGGGGGCAGGGGCTCCTACGAGCAGTACTTC. It translates to CASSGGRGSYEQYF.

This clonotype was seen many times. The chain combines TRBV20-1 with TRBJ2-1, with 7 bases that match TRBD2. The germline CDR1 and CDR2 sequences are DFQATT and SNEGSKA (reference sequence). The trim removed 6 bases at V and 3 bases at J, leaving 14 bases unmatched. CDR3 size: 16 residues. The CDR3 nucleotides are TGCAGTGCCCGACGTCGGACTAGACTTGTCTACAATGAGCAGTTCTTC. This translates into CSARRRTRLVYNEQFF.

CDR3 nucleotides: TGCGCCAGCAGCTTGGCACCTAGCGGGAGACCGACCCACACCGGGGAGCTGTTTTTT. Translating gives CASSLAPSGRPTHTGELFF. This chain connects TRBV5-1 to TRBJ2-2, with TRBD2 matching 10 bases. With V trimmed by 0 bases and J by 3 bases, 11 bases remained unmatched. CDR1 and CDR2 from the germline V gene are SGHRS and YFSETQ. The CDR3 loop spans 19 amino acids.

The chain carries TRBV7-9 and TRBJ1-4; 8 nucleotides agree with TRBD1. The CDR3 is 15 amino acids. The V gene end was trimmed by 3 bases and the J gene end by 7 bases; junction bases not matched to a gene: 7. Germline V CDR1 and CDR2: SEHNR, FQNEAQ (reference sequence). CDR3 sequence reads: CASSFVGQGGEKLFF. The CDR3 DNA is TGTGCCAGCAGCTTTGTAGGACAGGGTGGTGAAAAACTGTTTTTT.

The chain links TRBV5-1 to TRBJ2-1, with 10 bases aligning to TRBD2. The CDR3 has 15 amino acids. Trimming took 4 bases from V and 4 from J; bases not matched to a gene: 5. Germline CDR1 SGHRS, CDR2 YFSETQ. CDR3 DNA: TGCGCCAGCAGCACCGGGACTAGCGATTACAATGAGCAGTTCTTC. Translated, it gives CASSTGTSDYNEQFF.

There are many counts of this clonotype. The CDR3 bases are TGCAGCGTTGGGACTAGAACGTACGAGCAGTACTTC. Its translation is CSVGTRTYEQYF. J is TRBJ2-7 and V is TRBV29-1; TRBD2 matches 7 bases. V was clipped by 4 bases and J by 4 bases; unmatched bases: 4. The CDR3 is 12 amino acids. The germline V gene encodes CDR1 SQVTM and CDR2 ANQGSEA.

The gene calls are TRBV7-9 and TRBJ2-1; D is perhaps TRBD1 (5 bases). V was clipped by 6 bases and J by 6 bases, with 18 bases between them. This CDR3 spans 15 amino acids. Germline lookup yields CDR1 SEHNR and CDR2 FQNEAQ (reference sequence). CDR3 amino acids: CASRPRQGLSNEQFF. The CDR3, as DNA: TGTGCCAGCAGACCAAGGCAGGGTTTATCCAATGAGCAGTTCTTC.

This clonotype occurred many times. This chain links TRBV6-1 with TRBJ2-1; no reliable D call. Germline V lookup: CDR1 MNHNS, CDR2 SASEGT. V lost 5 bases and J 1 base, leaving 15 bases between the germline ends. The CDR3 totals 16 residues. The CDR3 loop reads CASSSVAGLSYNEQFF. In DNA form, the CDR3 reads TGTGCCAGCAGTTCGGTAGCCGGGCTATCCTACAATGAGCAGTTCTTC.

V usage is TRBV14 and J usage is TRBJ2-3; 8 nucleotides line up with TRBD2. J gave up 2 bases and V 0 bases, and 10 bases lay outside the gene matches. Germline CDR1 SGHDN, CDR2 FVKESK. The CDR3 length is 18 residues. CDR3 region: CASSQDGSLAGLTDTQYF. CDR3 sequence (DNA): TGTGCCAGCAGCCAAGATGGGTCCCTAGCGGGCCTCACAGATACGCAGTATTTT.

This clonotype occurred a few times. The chain recombines TRBV3-1 with TRBJ1-2, with unresolved D. The CDR3 extends over 11 amino acids. V was shortened by 6 bases and J by 9 bases, with 11 bases between the two germline ends. In germline, CDR1 is LGHDT, CDR2 YNNKEL (reference sequence). DNA for the CDR3: TGTGCCAGCAGTCTCAGTCGTAGCTACACCTTC. Protein: CASSLSRSYTF.

This chain uses TRBV20-1 with TRBJ1-1; D unresolved. Trimming left V 6 bases short and J 1 base short, with 6 bases between. CDR1 DFQATT and CDR2 SNEGSKA come from the germline V gene (reference sequence). CDR3 length: 11 amino acids. The CDR3, as DNA: TGCAGTGCGCTTAAGAACACTGAAGCTTTCTTT. Encoded protein: CSALKNTEAFF.

The rearrangement joins TRBV6-5 to TRBJ1-2, with unresolved D. CDR3 length: 15 amino acids. The V end lost 2 bases, the J end lost 0 bases, and 10 bases lay between the germline ends. Looked up from germline, CDR1 is MNHEY and CDR2 is SVGAGI. CDR3 residues: CASSYDRETNYGYTF. CDR3 nucleotides: TGTGCCAGCAGTTACGACCGAGAAACTAACTATGGCTACACCTTC.

In this sample, this clonotype turned up a few times. The CDR3 is CASSLIAGTYEQYF. As DNA, the CDR3 is TGTGCCAGCAGCTTAATCGCGGGAACGTACGAGCAGTACTTC. The rearrangement joins TRBV7-3 to TRBJ2-4; possibly TRBD2 for D (6 bases). The J call is uncertain, as TRBJ2-7 better fits the DNA end. Germline V gene lookup returns CDR1 SGHTA and CDR2 FQGTGA. The CDR3 consists of 14 residues.

The chain is built from TRBV2 and TRBJ1-2; D call uncertain. CDR3 size: 12 residues. The germline V gene encodes CDR1 SNHLY and CDR2 FYNNEI. V was pared by 8 bases and J by 4 bases, with 11 bases between. The CDR3 region is CASELRGYGYTF. CDR3 sequence (DNA): TGTGCCAGCGAATTACGGGGCTATGGCTACACCTTC.

Worth noting for this clonotype: One end of the junction is discordant with germline, which a read error may explain. The CDR3 reads CASSSGQDTEACF. For the CDR3, the DNA is TGCGCCAGCAGCTCGGGACAGGACACTGAAGCTTGCTTT. The chain uses TRBV5-1 and TRBJ1-1, with 8 bases matching TRBD1. CDR1 is SGHRS and CDR2 is YFSETQ in the germline V gene. The CDR3 sequence is 13 residues long.

The rearrangement joins TRBV20-1 to TRBJ2-1; the D is unclear. The CDR3 consists of 10 residues. With 2 bases removed from V and 9 bases from J, the gap between germline ends came to 5 bases. Germline CDR1 DFQATT, CDR2 SNEGSKA (reference sequence). The CDR3 bases are TGCAGTGCTAGAAAGATTGAGCAGTTCTTC. This encodes CSARKIEQFF.